This T cell receptor beta chain was captured in a study of T cells in Graves' hyperthyroidism and ophthalmopathy. As for the study in general: Sampling of peripheral blood happened at initial diagnosis, prior to any treatment. Findings and caveats of the study: Ophthalmopathy and stable hyperthyroidism were told apart by a 13 V-J model. Most thyroid clonotypes that were expanded above 0.001 also turned up in blood.

Losses at the gene ends were 4 bases for V and 5 bases for J; bases not matched to a gene: 3. Germline V gives CDR1 MNHEY, CDR2 SVGAGI. CDR3 length: 14 residues. This clonotype was seen at least ten times. Its antigen remains unknown. Patients were aged 18 to 65, had disease duration under 2 months, and had newly diagnosed hyperthyroidism. The investigators amplified TCR beta CDR3 regions from RNA transcripts. First-round RT-PCR targeting the TCR CDR3 was performed with the HTBI primer set. TCRdb reprocessed the multiplex PCR reads via MiXCR and lists one record per CDR3 protein. The sample records approximately 870,000 distinct CDR3 sequences, around 39% being singletons.

The material sequenced was blood. The receptor was derived from a man between 18 and 29 years old with Graves' hyperthyroidism. The chain recombines TRBV6-5 with TRBJ1-5; 9 bases line up with TRBD1. The CDR3 protein is CASSLDRGYQPQHF. The CDR3 nucleotides read TGTGCCAGCAGTTTGGACAGGGGCTATCAGCCCCAGCATTTT.